These 30 T cell receptor beta chains share one sample of origin, sequenced in a study of a mutant IDH1 vaccine in newly diagnosed glioma. Assay used: immunoSEQ multiplex PCR; TCRdb lists only in-frame clones, some missing. The sample has about 29,000 clones; roughly 80% are singletons. These receptors have no known antigen. The time point is: week 23, last vaccination. What each vaccine dose contained was 300 ug of mutant IDH1 20-mer peptide, accompanied by topical imiquimod. Source: PBMCs, taken from a glioma patient whose treatment included an IDH1 peptide vaccine. These receptors were collected from a woman aged 18-30 years with glioma.

This clone was detected only once. The V call is TRBV10-3, the J call TRBJ2-1, with 12 positions matching TRBD2. V shed 6 bases, J shed 5 bases, and the junction held 5 bases outside the gene matches. The germline gives CDR1 ENHRY, CDR2 SYGVKD. The CDR3 length is 15 residues. CDR3 protein: CAIRELAGGNNEQFF. CDR3 sequence (DNA): TGTGCCATCAGGGAACTAGCGGGAGGAAACAATGAGCAGTTCTTC.

The J gene is TRBJ2-5, the V gene TRBV11-2; D gene ambiguous. Trimming cost V 5 bases and J 3 bases, with 7 bases left between them. Germline V gene sequence: CDR1 SGHAT, CDR2 FQNNGV. The CDR3 has 12 residues. The chain's CDR3 is CASSRSEETQYF. In nucleotides, the CDR3 is TGTGCCAGCAGCAGAAGTGAAGAGACCCAGTACTTC.

V usage is TRBV7-9 and J usage is TRBJ2-1, with 7 positions matching TRBD1. The CDR3 has 15 residues. Germline CDR1 reads SEHNR; CDR2 reads FQNEAQ (reference sequence). Germline trimming cut 4 bases from V and 3 bases from J; bases unmatched to any gene: 6. CDR3 DNA: TGTGCCAGCAGCTACGGGACAGTATACTACAATGAGCAGTTCTTC. It is translated as CASSYGTVYYNEQFF.

V usage is TRBV7-2 and J usage is TRBJ1-1; 10 bases are shared with TRBD1. The germline V gene encodes CDR1 SGHTA and CDR2 FQGNSA. This CDR3 contains 15 residues. With 5 bases clipped from V and 8 bases from J, the junction kept 11 bases outside the gene matches. The CDR3 protein is CASSLGQGLAREAFF. In nucleotides, the CDR3 is TGTGCCAGCAGCCTGGGACAGGGGCTCGCTCGGGAAGCTTTCTTT. The full variable domain, rest sourced from reference TRBV7-2 and TRBJ1-1, is GAGVSQSPSNKVTEKGKDVELRCDPISGHTALYWYRQSLGQGLEFLIYFQGNSAPDKSGLPSDRFSAERTGGSVSTLTIQRTQQEDSAVYLCASSLGQGLAREAFFGQGTRLTVV.

The chain has TRBV6-1 and TRBJ1-3; D is undetermined. In germline, CDR1 is MNHNS, CDR2 SASEGT. The CDR3 consists of 16 residues. V was pared by 1 base and J by 0 bases, with 10 bases between. The CDR3 nucleotides are TGTGCCAGCAGTGAAGAAATTGCCACCTCTGGAAACACCATATATTTT. It yields the protein CASSEEIATSGNTIYF.

The chain is built from TRBV27 and TRBJ2-7; 8 bases map to TRBD1. Unmatched junction bases numbered 12, after V lost 2 bases and J lost 0 bases. The CDR3 consists of 18 residues. Germline loops: CDR1 MNHEY, CDR2 SMNVEV (reference sequence). CDR3 protein: CASSLDTDHTGGSYEQYF. The CDR3 bases are TGTGCCAGCAGTTTAGATACCGACCACACAGGGGGCTCCTACGAGCAGTACTTC.

The chain uses TRBV19 and TRBJ2-3; D gene uncertain. The length of the CDR3 is 11 residues. Trimming left V 4 bases short and J 6 bases short, with 5 bases between. Germline CDR1 reads LNHDA; CDR2 reads SQIVND (reference sequence). The CDR3 nucleotides read TGTGCCAGTAGTAAAGGTGATACGCAGTATTTT. Protein product: CASSKGDTQYF.

This sequence joins TRBV7-9 and TRBJ1-2, with 7 bases identical to TRBD1. Germline trimming cut 4 bases from V and 1 base from J; bases unmatched to any gene: 3. Germline CDR1 SEHNR, CDR2 FQNEAQ (reference sequence). The CDR3 totals 14 residues. The CDR3: CASSSGDSNYGYTF. In DNA form, the CDR3 reads TGTGCCAGCAGCTCAGGGGACAGTAACTATGGCTACACCTTC.

The rearrangement joins TRBV19 to TRBJ1-1; 7 nucleotides align to TRBD1. In germline, CDR1 is LNHDA, CDR2 SQIVND (reference sequence). The CDR3 is made up of 16 amino acids. V shed 7 bases, J shed 3 bases, and the junction held 14 bases outside the gene matches. The CDR3 sequence: CASTPQGRGRDTEAFF. The DNA of the CDR3 is TGTGCCAGTACCCCTCAGGGAAGGGGGCGCGACACTGAAGCTTTCTTT.

This rearrangement joins TRBV30 to TRBJ2-3; tentatively, D is TRBD1 or TRBD2 (5 bases each). Germline loops: CDR1 GTSNPN, CDR2 SVGIG (reference sequence). The V end lost 4 bases, the J end lost 4 bases, and 12 bases lay between the germline ends. The CDR3 extends over 13 amino acids. CDR3 DNA sequence: TGTGCCTGGAATGGCCAGGGAGCAGATACGCAGTATTTT. Protein: CAWNGQGADTQYF.

The chain is built from TRBV2 and TRBJ1-5; D gene unclear. The CDR3 consists of 14 residues. The V gene's germline CDR1 is SNHLY and CDR2 FYNNEI. The V and J ends lost 5 bases and 7 bases respectively, with 15 bases between them. The CDR3 reads CASSREGGGQPQHF. For the CDR3, the DNA is TGTGCCAGCAGTAGGGAAGGCGGTGGACAGCCCCAGCATTTT.

The chain recombines TRBV7-9 with TRBJ2-5; D remains unclear. CDR1 SEHNR and CDR2 FQNEAQ come from the germline V gene (reference sequence). CDR3 length equals 13 residues. The V end was cut by 5 bases, the J end by 2 bases, with 9 bases between. The CDR3 DNA sequence: TGTGCCAGCAGCCCCAGACCACAAGAGACCCAGTACTTC. This translates into CASSPRPQETQYF.

This clone came up a few times. This chain uses TRBV6-5 with TRBJ1-2; D not certain. Deletions cut 4 bases from V and 7 bases from J, with 10 bases between. Germline V gene sequence: CDR1 MNHEY, CDR2 SVGAGI. CDR3 length: 12 amino acids. As DNA, the CDR3 is TGTGCCAGCAGTTCTGCCGGGAGTGGCTACACCTTC. It is translated as CASSSAGSGYTF.

This chain connects TRBV11-1 to TRBJ2-1, with 9 bases fitting TRBD1. The CDR3 is made up of 15 amino acids. The germline V gene has CDR1 SGHAT and CDR2 FQDESV (reference sequence). J lost 6 bases, V lost 7 bases, and 10 bases had no gene match. The CDR3 sequence is CASIPDRGGPNEQFF. CDR3 coding DNA: TGTGCCAGCATACCGGACAGGGGTGGTCCCAATGAGCAGTTCTTC.

CDR3 DNA sequence: TGTGCCAGCCGTCGGGACGGGAACACCGGGGAGCTGTTTTTT. Translated: CASRRDGNTGELFF. The gene calls are TRBV7-9 and TRBJ2-2; either TRBD1 or TRBD2 may fit D (5 bases each). This CDR3 comprises 14 residues. The germline V gene encodes CDR1 SEHNR and CDR2 FQNEAQ (reference sequence). V lost 8 bases and J lost 1, with 11 bases in between. Full variable domain (outside the CDR3, taken from reference TRBV7-9 and TRBJ2-2): DTGVSQNPRHKITKRGQNVTFRCDPISEHNRLYWYRQTLGQGPEFLTYFQNEAQLEKSRLLSDRFSAERPKGSFSTLEIQRTEQGDSAMYLCASRRDGNTGELFFGEGSRLTVL.

The gene calls are TRBV7-2 and TRBJ2-3; 11 bases align to TRBD1. Unmatched junction bases numbered 7, after V lost 5 bases and J lost 3 bases. Germline loops: CDR1 SGHTA, CDR2 FQGNSA. The CDR3 totals 16 residues. The CDR3 DNA reads TGTGCCAGCAGCCTCGGACAGGGGGCTTTTACAGATACGCAGTATTTT. It yields the protein CASSLGQGAFTDTQYF.

V usage is TRBV7-9 and J usage is TRBJ2-5; D might be TRBD1 or TRBD2, each matching 7 bases. The germline V gene has CDR1 SEHNR and CDR2 FQNEAQ (reference sequence). The CDR3 covers 14 residues. V was shortened by 4 bases and J by 5 bases, with 14 bases between the two germline ends. CDR3 in amino acids: CASSSEAGQETQYF. Here the CDR3 DNA reads TGTGCCAGCAGCTCCGAAGCGGGACAGGAGACCCAGTACTTC. Combining the CDR3 with reference TRBV7-9 and TRBJ2-5 gives the whole variable domain DTGVSQNPRHKITKRGQNVTFRCDPISEHNRLYWYRQTLGQGPEFLTYFQNEAQLEKSRLLSDRFSAERPKGSFSTLEIQRTEQGDSAMYLCASSSEAGQETQYFGPGTRLLVL.

V and J are TRBV7-9 and TRBJ2-5; a weak D match, TRBD1 (6 bases). The ends were cut back, 5 bases at V and 5 bases at J, with 18 bases in the middle. The CDR3 loop spans 15 amino acids. Germline CDR1 is SEHNR and CDR2 is FQNEAQ (reference sequence). The CDR3 here is CASSPRTAPRETQYF. CDR3 nucleotides: TGTGCCAGCAGCCCCCGGACAGCACCCCGGGAGACCCAGTACTTC. The full variable domain, in which reference TRBV7-9 and TRBJ2-5 provide the parts outside the CDR3, is DTGVSQNPRHKITKRGQNVTFRCDPISEHNRLYWYRQTLGQGPEFLTYFQNEAQLEKSRLLSDRFSAERPKGSFSTLEIQRTEQGDSAMYLCASSPRTAPRETQYFGPGTRLLVL.

The chain carries TRBV6-1 and TRBJ1-2; TRBD1 might be the D (5 bases). Deletions cut 8 bases from V and 4 bases from J, with 8 bases between. The CDR3 is made up of 11 amino acids. The germline V gene has CDR1 MNHNS and CDR2 SASEGT. The CDR3 protein is CASSDSYGYTF. The CDR3 coding sequence is TGTGCCAGCTCCGACAGCTATGGCTACACCTTC.

The chain carries TRBV6-6 and TRBJ1-1; the D gene is possibly TRBD1 (6 bases). The CDR3 is made up of 13 amino acids. The germline V gene encodes CDR1 MNHNY and CDR2 SVGAGI (reference sequence). V lost 8 bases, J lost 3 bases, and 13 bases lay in between. CDR3 coding DNA: TGTGCCAGCCACAGGGACTCATACACTGAAGCTTTCTTT. It codes for CASHRDSYTEAFF.

This clone was seen only a few times. The V gene is TRBV5-6, the J gene TRBJ1-1; 7 bases agree with TRBD1. There are 14 residues in the CDR3. With V trimmed by 6 bases and J by 3 bases, 8 bases remained unmatched. Germline-derived CDR1 and CDR2 are SGHDT and YYEEEE. The CDR3 loop is CASIQTGWDTEAFF. DNA for the CDR3: TGTGCCAGCATCCAGACAGGGTGGGACACTGAAGCTTTCTTT.

This chain links TRBV14 with TRBJ2-7; the D gene is possibly TRBD1 (6 bases). From germline, CDR1 is SGHDN and CDR2 FVKESK. CDR3 length equals 14 residues. V dropped 1 base and J dropped 5 bases, with 12 bases sitting between them. The CDR3 bases are TGTGCCAGCAGCCAAGCGACAGGAGTGAACGAGCAGTACTTC. It yields the protein CASSQATGVNEQYF.

V gene TRBV2 combines with J gene TRBJ2-7; D is possibly TRBD1 (5 bases). Between the trimmed V and J ends, which lost 4 bases and 0 bases, there was a span of 13 bases. Germline V lookup: CDR1 SNHLY, CDR2 FYNNEI. CDR3 length: 15 amino acids. This chain's CDR3 is CASSGGQLSSYEQYF. CDR3 bases: TGTGCCAGCAGTGGGGGCCAACTAAGCTCCTACGAGCAGTACTTC.

V usage is TRBV7-2 and J usage is TRBJ1-2, with D possibly TRBD1 on 6 matching bases. V was pared by 1 base and J by 4 bases, with 13 bases between. The CDR3 loop spans 15 amino acids. CDR1 and CDR2 (germline): SGHTA, FQGNSA. The CDR3 sequence: CASSLGGGPSYGYTF. The CDR3 DNA is TGTGCCAGCAGCTTAGGGGGGGGGCCCAGCTATGGCTACACCTTC.

This clone was seen a single time. This rearrangement joins TRBV6-6 to TRBJ1-2; a possible D gene is TRBD1 (5 bases). The CDR3 covers 14 residues. The V and J ends lost 7 bases and 7 bases respectively, with 19 bases between them. Germline loops: CDR1 MNHNY, CDR2 SVGAGI (reference sequence). The CDR3: CASTRGGDISGYTF. The CDR3 region has the DNA TGTGCCAGCACCCGGGGAGGGGATATCAGTGGCTACACCTTC.

The chain links TRBV7-9 to TRBJ1-4; possible D gene TRBD1, 5 bases. The ends were cut back, 3 bases at V and 6 bases at J, with 11 bases in the middle. CDR1 and CDR2 (germline): SEHNR, FQNEAQ (reference sequence). CDR3 size: 14 residues. CDR3 protein: CASSLGRLDEKLFF. The CDR3 DNA reads TGTGCCAGCAGCTTGGGGCGGCTTGATGAAAAACTGTTTTTT.

The chain links TRBV4-1 to TRBJ2-7, with a weak D call TRBD2 (5 bases). This CDR3 is 14 amino acids long. V lost 1 base and J 2 bases, leaving 9 bases between the germline ends. Per germline, CDR1 MGHRA and CDR2 YSYEKL. CDR3 coding DNA: TGCGCCAGCAGCCAAGGAGGGAATGCCTACGAGCAGTACTTC. Translated: CASSQGGNAYEQYF.

This sequence joins TRBV27 and TRBJ1-2; D is unresolved. The CDR3 consists of 13 residues. CDR1 is MNHEY, CDR2 SMNVEV, per germline (reference sequence). V was pared by 2 bases and J by 2 bases, with 6 bases between. This CDR3 reads CASSLTTNYGYTF. The CDR3, as DNA: TGTGCCAGCAGTTTAACGACAAACTATGGCTACACCTTC.

The genes are TRBV2 and TRBJ2-5, with TRBD2 identical over 7 bases. V was clipped by 6 bases and J by 0 bases; unmatched bases: 13. Germline CDR1 SNHLY, CDR2 FYNNEI. This CDR3 has 17 amino acids. The CDR3 coding sequence is TGTGCCAGCAGGACCGCTAGCGGAGGTTCGGACCAAGAGACCCAGTACTTC. This codes for CASRTASGGSDQETQYF.

The V gene is TRBV6-1, the J gene TRBJ2-7, with D uncertain. Trimming removed 4 bases at V and 7 bases at J, with 11 bases between. This CDR3 region has 12 residues. From germline, CDR1 is MNHNS and CDR2 SASEGT. CDR3 loop: CASSGLTKEQYF. The CDR3 DNA is TGTGCCAGCAGTGGCCTAACGAAAGAGCAGTACTTC.